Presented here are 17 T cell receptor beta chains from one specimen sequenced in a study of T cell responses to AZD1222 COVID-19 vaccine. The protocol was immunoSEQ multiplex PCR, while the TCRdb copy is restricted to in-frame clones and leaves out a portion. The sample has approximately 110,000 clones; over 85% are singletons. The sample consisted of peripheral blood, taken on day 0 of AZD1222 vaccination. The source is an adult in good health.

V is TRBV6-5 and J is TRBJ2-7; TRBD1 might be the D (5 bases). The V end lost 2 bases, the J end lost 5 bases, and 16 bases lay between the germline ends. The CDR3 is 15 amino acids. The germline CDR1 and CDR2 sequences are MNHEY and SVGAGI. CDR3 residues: CASSYGSRDGHEQYF. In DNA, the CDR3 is TGTGCCAGCAGTTACGGGTCCAGGGATGGGCACGAGCAGTACTTC.

This CDR3 is CASSRDSEGNQPQHF. CDR3 nucleotide sequence: TGTGCCAGCAGTAGGGATTCGGAGGGCAATCAGCCCCAGCATTTT. The chain recombines TRBV6-5 with TRBJ1-5; D remains unclear. V shed 5 bases and J shed 2 bases, with 13 bases lying between them. CDR3 length: 15 residues. In germline, CDR1 is MNHEY, CDR2 SVGAGI.

This CDR3 is CASSFQGGGQETQYF. The CDR3 DNA follows: TGTGCCAGCAGTTTCCAGGGCGGGGGACAAGAGACCCAGTACTTC. The chain links TRBV28 to TRBJ2-5; 7 bases map to TRBD2. The CDR3 is made up of 15 amino acids. Germline CDR1 is MDHEN and CDR2 is SYDVKM. V gave up 3 bases and J gave up 2 bases; unmatched junction bases: 6.

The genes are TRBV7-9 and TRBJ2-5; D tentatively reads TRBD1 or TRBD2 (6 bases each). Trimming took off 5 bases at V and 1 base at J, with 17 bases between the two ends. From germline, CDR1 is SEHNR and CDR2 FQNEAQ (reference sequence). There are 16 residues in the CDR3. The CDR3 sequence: CASSGGRGARQETQYF. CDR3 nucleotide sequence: TGTGCCAGCAGCGGGGGCCGCGGGGCCCGCCAAGAGACCCAGTACTTC.

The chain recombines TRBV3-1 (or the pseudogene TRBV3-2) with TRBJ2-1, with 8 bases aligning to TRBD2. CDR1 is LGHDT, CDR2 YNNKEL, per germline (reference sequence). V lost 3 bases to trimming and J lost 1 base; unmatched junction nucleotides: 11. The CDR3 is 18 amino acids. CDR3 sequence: CASSHRDGGRPSYNEQFF. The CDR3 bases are TGTGCCAGCAGCCATAGGGATGGCGGGAGGCCATCCTACAATGAGCAGTTCTTC.

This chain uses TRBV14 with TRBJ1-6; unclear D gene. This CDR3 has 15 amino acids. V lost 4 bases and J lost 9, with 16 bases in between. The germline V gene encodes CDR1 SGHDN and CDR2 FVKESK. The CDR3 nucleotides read TGTGCCAGCAGCCTCCGGGCCGCTCGGGGTTCACCCCTCCACTTT. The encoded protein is CASSLRAARGSPLHF.

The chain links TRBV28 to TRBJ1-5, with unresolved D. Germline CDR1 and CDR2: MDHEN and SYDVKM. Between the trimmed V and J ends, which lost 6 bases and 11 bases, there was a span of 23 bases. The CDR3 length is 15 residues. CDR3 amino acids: CASRFSLDAGLSQHF. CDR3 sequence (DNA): TGTGCCAGCAGGTTCTCCCTGGATGCGGGTCTTTCCCAGCATTTT.

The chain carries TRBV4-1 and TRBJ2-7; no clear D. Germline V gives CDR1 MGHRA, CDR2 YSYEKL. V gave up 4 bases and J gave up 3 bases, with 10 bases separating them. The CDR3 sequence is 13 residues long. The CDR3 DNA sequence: TGCGCCAGCAGCCGAGCCTGGGGCTACGAGCAGTACTTC. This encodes CASSRAWGYEQYF.

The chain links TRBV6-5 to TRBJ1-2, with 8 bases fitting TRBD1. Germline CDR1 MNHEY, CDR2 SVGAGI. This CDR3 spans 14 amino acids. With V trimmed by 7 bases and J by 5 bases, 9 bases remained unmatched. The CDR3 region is CASKPDREAYGYTF. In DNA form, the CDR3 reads TGTGCCAGCAAACCGGACAGGGAGGCGTATGGCTACACCTTC.

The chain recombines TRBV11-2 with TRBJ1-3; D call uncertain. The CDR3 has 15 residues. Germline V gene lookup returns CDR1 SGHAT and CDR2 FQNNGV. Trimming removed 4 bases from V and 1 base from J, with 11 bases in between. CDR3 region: CASSSQTVSGNTIYF. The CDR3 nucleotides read TGTGCCAGCAGCTCCCAGACGGTGTCTGGAAACACCATATATTTT.

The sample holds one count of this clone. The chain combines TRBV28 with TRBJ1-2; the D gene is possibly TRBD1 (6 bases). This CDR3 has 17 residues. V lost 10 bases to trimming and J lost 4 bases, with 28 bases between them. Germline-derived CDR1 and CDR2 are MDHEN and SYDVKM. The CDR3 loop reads CATLKGGGAPGGYGYTF. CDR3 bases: TGTGCCACCCTAAAGGGGGGGGGCGCCCCAGGCGGCTATGGCTACACCTTC.

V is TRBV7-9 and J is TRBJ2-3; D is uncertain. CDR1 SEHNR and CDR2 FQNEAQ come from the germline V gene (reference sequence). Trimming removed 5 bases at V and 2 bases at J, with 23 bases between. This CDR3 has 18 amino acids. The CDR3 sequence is CASSQRLGHFKYTDTQYF. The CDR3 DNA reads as TGTGCCAGCAGCCAACGTCTCGGGCACTTCAAATACACAGATACGCAGTATTTT.

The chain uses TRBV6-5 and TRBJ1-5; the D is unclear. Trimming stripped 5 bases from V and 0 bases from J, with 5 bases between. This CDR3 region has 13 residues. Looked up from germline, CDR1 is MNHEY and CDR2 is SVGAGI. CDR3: CASSTNSNQPQHF. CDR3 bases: TGTGCCAGCAGTACAAATAGCAATCAGCCCCAGCATTTT.

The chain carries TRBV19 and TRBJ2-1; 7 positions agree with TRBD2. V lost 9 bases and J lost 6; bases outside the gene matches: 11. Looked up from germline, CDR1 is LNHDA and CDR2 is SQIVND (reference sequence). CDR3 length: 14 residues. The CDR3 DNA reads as TGTGCCAGCCACGGACTAGGATCGGGCAATGAGCAGTTCTTC. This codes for CASHGLGSGNEQFF.

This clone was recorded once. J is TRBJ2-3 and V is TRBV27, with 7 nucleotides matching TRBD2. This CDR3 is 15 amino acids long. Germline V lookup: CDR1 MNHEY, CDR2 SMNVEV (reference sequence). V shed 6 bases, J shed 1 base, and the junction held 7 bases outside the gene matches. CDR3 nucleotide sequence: TGTGCCAGCAGATTACTGGGAGGGGGCACAGATACGCAGTATTTT. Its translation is CASRLLGGGTDTQYF.

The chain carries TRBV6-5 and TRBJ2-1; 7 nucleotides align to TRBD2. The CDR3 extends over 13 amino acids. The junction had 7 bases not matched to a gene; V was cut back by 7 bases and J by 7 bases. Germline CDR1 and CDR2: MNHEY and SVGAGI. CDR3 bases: TGTGCCAGCAAGGGCCCAGCGGGGAATGAGCAGTTCTTC. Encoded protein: CASKGPAGNEQFF.

The CDR3 DNA sequence: TGTGCCAGCAGCTTAAATGGACAGGTGAAGTACTACGAGCAGTACTTC. Translating it yields CASSLNGQVKYYEQYF. The chain uses TRBV5-6 and TRBJ2-7; 7 bases fit TRBD1. Germline loops: CDR1 SGHDT, CDR2 YYEEEE. Trimming took 2 bases from V and 3 from J; bases not matched to a gene: 11. The CDR3 totals 16 residues.